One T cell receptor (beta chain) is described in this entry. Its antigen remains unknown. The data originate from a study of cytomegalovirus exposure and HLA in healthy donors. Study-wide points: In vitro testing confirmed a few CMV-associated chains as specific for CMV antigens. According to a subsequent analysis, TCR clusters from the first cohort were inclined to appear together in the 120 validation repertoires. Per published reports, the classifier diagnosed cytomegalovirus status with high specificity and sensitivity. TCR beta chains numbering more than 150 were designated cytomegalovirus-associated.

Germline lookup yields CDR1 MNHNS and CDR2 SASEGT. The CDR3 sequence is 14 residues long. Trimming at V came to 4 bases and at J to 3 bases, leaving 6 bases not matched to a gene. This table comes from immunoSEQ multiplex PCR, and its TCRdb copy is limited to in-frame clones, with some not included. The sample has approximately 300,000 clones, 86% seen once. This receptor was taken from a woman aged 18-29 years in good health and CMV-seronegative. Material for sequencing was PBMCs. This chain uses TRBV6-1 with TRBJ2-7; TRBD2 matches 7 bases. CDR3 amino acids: CASSATSGGYEQYF. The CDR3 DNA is TGTGCCAGCAGTGCTACGTCGGGAGGCTACGAGCAGTACTTC.